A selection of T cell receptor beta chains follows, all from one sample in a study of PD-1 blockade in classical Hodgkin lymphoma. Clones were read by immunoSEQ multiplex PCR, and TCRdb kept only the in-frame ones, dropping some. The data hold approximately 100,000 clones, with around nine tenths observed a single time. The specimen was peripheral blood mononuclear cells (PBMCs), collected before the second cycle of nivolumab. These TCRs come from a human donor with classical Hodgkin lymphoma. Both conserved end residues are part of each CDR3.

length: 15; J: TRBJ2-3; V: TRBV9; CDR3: CASSVGGGAANTQYF
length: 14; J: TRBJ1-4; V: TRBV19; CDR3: CASSHIATNEKLFF
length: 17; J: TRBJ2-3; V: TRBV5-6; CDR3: CASSLMSSGGGPDTQYF
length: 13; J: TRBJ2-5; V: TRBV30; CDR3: CAWEQGAQETQYF
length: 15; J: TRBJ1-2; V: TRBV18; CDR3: CASVPTGRGNYGYTF
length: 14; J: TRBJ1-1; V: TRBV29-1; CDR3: CSVETGQGNTEAFF
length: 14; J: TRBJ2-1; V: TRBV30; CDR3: CAWSEVDPYNEQFF
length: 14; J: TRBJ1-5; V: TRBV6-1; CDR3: CASSIRWGNQPQHF
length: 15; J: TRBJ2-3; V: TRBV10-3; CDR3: CAISESSGGWDTQYF
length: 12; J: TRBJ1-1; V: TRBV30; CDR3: CAWSRSNTEAFF
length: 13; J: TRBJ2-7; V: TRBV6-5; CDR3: CASSTMSSYEQYF
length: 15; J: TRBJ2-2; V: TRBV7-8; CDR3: CASRGDPVHTGELFF
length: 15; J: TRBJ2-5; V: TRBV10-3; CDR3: CAIRASNGLVETQYF
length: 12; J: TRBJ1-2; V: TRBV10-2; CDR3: CASSVDPLGYTF
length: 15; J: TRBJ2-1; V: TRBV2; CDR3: CATLIEGQVGNEQFF
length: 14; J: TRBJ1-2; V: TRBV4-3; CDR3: CASSQNRAGYGYTF
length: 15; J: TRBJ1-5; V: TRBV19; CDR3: CASSKTGTSNQPQHF
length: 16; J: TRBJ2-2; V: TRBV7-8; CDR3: CASSSGQGAHTGELFF
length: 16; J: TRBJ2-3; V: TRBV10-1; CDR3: CASSENAGGWSDTQYF
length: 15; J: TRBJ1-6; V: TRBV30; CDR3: CAWTAATTYNSPLHF
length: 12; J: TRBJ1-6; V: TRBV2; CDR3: CARGQGIAPLHF
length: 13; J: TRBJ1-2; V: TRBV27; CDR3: CASSYGSDYGYTF
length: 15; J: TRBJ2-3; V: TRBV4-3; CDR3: CASRPEDLSTDTQYF
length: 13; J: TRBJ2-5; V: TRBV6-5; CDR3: CASSYLGGETQYF
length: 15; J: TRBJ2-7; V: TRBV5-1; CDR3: CASSLFTGGVHEQYF
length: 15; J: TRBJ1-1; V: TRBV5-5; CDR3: CASSLWGGVGTEAFF
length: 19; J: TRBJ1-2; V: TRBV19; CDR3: CASSIDRATGWDRLCGYTF
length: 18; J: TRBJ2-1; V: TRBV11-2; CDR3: CASSPTLAGPNSYNEQFF
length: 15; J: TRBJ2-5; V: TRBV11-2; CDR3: CASSITGGSQETQYF
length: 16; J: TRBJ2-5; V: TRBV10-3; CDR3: CAVTSGGRGKQETQYF
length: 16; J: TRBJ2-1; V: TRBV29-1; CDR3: CSPSAPEEGGYNEQFF
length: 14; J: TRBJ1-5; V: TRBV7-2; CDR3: CASSLSSSNQPQHF
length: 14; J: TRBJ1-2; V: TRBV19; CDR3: CASSIISATYGYTF
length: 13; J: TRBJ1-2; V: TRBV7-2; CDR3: CASSLVEENGYTF
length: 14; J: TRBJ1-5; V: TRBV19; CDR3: CASSRAGSNQPQHF
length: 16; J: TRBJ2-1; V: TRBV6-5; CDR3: CASSLLSGTAYNEQFF
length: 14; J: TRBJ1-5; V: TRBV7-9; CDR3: CASSLAGGHQPQHF
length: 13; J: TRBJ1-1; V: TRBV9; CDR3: CASSVVGRAEAFF
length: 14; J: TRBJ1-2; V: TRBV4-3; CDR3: CASSQVPQKYGYTF
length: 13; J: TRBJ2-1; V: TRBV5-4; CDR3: CASSLGTANEQFF
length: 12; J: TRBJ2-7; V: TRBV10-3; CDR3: CAISGGAYEQYF
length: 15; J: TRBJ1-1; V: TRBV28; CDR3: CASSPLDRPNTEAFF
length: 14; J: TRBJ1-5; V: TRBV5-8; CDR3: CASSFRFSNQPQHF
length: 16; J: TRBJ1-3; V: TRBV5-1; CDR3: CASSAGQSGSGNTIYF
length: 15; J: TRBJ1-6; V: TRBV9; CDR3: CASSVVIGEGSPLHF
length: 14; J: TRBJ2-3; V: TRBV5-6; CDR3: CASSLGVGTDTQYF
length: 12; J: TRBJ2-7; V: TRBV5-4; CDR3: CASSWTGYEQYF
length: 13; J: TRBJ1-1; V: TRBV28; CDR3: CASLGQTNTEAFF
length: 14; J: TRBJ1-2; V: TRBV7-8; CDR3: CASSLTGPSAGYTF
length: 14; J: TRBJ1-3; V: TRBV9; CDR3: CASSVEGDGNTIYF
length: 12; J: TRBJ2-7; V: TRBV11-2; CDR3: CASSPNSYEQYF